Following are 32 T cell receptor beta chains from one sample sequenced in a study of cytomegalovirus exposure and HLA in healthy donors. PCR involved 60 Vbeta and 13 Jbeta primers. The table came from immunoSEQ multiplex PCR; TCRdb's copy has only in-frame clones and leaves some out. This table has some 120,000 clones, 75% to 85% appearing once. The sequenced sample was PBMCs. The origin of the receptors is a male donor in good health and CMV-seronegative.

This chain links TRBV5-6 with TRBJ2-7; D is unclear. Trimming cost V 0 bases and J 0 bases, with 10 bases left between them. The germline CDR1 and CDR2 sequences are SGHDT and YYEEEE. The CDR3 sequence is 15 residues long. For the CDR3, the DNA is TGTGCCAGCAGCTTGGGTCAGTTAAGCTCCTACGAGCAGTACTTC. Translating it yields CASSLGQLSSYEQYF.

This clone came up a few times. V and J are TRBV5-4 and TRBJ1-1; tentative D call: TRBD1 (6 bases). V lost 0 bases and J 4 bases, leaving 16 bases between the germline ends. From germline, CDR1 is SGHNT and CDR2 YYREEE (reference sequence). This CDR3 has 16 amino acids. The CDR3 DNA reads TGTGCCAGCAGCTTGGAGGGAGGGGGGGTGAGCACTGAAGCTTTCTTT. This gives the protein CASSLEGGGVSTEAFF.

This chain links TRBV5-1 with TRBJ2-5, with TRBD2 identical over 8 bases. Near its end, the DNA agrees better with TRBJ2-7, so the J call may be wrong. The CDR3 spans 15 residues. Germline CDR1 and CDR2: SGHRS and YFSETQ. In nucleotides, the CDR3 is TGCGCCAGCAGCTTAGCGGGGGCGAACGTTTACGAGCAGTACTTC. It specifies CASSLAGANVYEQYF.

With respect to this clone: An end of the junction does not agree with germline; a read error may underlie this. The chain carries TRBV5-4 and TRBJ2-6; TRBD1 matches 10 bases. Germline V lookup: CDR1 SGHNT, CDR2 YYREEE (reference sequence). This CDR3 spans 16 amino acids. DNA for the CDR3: TGTGCCAGCAGCTCCGGGACAGGGGCTGGGGCCAACGGCCTGACTTTC. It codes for CASSSGTGAGANGLTF.

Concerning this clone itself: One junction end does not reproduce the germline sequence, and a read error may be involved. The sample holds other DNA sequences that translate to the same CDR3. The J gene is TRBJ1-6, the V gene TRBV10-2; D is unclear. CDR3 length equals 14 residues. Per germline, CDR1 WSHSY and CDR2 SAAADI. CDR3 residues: CASSANSENSPLHF. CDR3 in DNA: TGTGCCAGCAGTGCCAACAGTGAAAATTCACCCCTCCACTTT.

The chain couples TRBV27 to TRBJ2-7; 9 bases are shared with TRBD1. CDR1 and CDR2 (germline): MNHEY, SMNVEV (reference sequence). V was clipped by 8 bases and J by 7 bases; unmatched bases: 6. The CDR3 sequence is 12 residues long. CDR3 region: CASSQGAREQYF. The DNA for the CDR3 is TGTGCCAGCTCACAGGGGGCGCGGGAGCAGTACTTC.

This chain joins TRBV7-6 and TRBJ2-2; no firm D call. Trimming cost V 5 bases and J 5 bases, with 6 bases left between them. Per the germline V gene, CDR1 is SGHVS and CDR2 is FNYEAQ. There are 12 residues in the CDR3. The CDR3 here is CASSAVTGELFF. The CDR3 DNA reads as TGTGCCAGCAGCGCGGTGACCGGGGAGCTGTTTTTT.

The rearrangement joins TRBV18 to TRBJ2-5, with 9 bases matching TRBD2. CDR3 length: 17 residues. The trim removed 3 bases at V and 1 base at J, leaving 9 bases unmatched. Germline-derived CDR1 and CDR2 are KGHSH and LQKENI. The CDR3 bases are TGTGCCAGCTCACCGCTAGCGGGGACGACCACCCAAGAGACCCAGTACTTC. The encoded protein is CASSPLAGTTTQETQYF.

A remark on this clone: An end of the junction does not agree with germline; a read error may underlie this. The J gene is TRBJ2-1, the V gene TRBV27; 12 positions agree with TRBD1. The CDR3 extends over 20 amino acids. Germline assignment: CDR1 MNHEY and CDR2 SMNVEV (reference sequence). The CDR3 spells CASSRTSGTGGAGGSNEQLF. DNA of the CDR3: TGTGCCAGCAGTAGAACCTCCGGGACAGGGGGCGCAGGGGGTAGCAATGAGCAGCTCTTC.

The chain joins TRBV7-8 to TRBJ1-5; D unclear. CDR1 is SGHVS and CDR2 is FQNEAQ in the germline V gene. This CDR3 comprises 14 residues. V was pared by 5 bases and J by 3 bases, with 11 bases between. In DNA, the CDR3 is TGTGCCAGCAGCCCCAGAGGTCCCAATCAGCCCCAGCATTTT. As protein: CASSPRGPNQPQHF.

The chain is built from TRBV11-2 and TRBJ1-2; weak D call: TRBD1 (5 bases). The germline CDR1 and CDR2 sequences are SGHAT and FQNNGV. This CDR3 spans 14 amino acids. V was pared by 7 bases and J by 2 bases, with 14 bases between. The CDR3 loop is CASTSPGSNYGYTF. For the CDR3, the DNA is TGTGCCAGCACTTCACCAGGGTCCAACTATGGCTACACCTTC.

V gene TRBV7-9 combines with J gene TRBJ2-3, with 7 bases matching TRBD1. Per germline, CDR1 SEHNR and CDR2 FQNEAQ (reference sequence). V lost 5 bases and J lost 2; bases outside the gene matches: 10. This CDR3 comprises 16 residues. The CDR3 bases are TGTGCCAGCAGCCGCGCAGGGGGATATGTCACAGATACGCAGTATTTT. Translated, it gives CASSRAGGYVTDTQYF.

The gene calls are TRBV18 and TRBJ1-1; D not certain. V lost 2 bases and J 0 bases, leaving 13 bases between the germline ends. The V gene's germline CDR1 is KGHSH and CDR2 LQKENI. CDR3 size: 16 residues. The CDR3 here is CASSPKTATMNTEAFF. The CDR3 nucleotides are TGTGCCAGCTCACCAAAAACAGCAACCATGAACACTGAAGCTTTCTTT.

CDR3 coding DNA: TGTGCCAGTCGTACCACCGGGACAGAGGGACGAGCTTTCTTT. Encoded protein: CASRTTGTEGRAFF. J is TRBJ1-1 and V is TRBV2; 7 nucleotides match TRBD1. The CDR3 is made up of 14 amino acids. V dropped 9 bases and J dropped 10; count of bases not matched to a gene: 17. Germline values: CDR1 SNHLY, CDR2 FYNNEI.

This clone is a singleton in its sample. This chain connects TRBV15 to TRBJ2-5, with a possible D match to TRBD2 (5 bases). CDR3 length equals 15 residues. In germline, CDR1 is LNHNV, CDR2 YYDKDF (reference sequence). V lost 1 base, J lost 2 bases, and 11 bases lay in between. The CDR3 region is CATSRGEERQETQYF. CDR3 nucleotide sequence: TGTGCCACCAGCAGAGGCGAGGAGCGGCAAGAGACCCAGTACTTC.

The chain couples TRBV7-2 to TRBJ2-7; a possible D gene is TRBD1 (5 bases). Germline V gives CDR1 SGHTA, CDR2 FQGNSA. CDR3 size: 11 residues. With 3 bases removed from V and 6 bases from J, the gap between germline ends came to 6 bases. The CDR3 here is CASSFGAEQYF. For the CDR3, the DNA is TGTGCCAGCAGCTTTGGGGCCGAGCAGTACTTC.

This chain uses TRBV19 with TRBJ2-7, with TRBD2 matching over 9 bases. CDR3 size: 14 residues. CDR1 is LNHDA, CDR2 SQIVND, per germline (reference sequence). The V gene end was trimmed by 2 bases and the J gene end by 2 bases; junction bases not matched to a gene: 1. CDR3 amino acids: CASSILAGTYEQYF. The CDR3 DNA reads TGTGCCAGTAGTATACTAGCGGGGACCTACGAGCAGTACTTC.

The CDR3 DNA is TGTGCCAGCAGTCTGGGGGGTAAATGGGGTGGGGCCAACGTCCTGACTTTC. This translates into CASSLGGKWGGANVLTF. This chain links TRBV9 with TRBJ2-6, with D possibly TRBD2 on 6 matching bases. V was clipped by 5 bases and J by 3 bases, with 18 bases between them. Looked up from germline, CDR1 is SGDLS and CDR2 is YYNGEE. The CDR3 is made up of 17 amino acids.

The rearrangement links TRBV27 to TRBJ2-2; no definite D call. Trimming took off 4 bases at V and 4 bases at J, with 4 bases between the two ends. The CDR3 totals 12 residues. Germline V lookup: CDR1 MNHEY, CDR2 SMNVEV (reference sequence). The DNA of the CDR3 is TGTGCCAGCAGTTCAGGCACCGGGGAGCTGTTTTTT. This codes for CASSSGTGELFF.

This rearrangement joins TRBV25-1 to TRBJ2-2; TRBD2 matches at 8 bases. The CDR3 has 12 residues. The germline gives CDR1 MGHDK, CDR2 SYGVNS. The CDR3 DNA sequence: TGTGCTGCCGGGAGGGACACCGGGGAGCTGTTTTTT. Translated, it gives CAAGRDTGELFF.

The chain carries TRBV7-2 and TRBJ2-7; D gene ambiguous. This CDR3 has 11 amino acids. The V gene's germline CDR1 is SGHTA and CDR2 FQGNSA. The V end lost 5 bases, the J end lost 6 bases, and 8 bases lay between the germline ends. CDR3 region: CASSLKLEQYF. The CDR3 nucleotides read TGTGCCAGCAGCCTAAAACTCGAGCAGTACTTC.

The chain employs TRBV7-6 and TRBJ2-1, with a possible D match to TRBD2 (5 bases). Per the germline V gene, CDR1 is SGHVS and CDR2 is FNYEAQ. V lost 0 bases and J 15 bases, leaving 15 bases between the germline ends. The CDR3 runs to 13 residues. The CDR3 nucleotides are TGTGCCAGCAGCTTAGCGCGCGGGCGACGGCTGTTCTTC. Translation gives CASSLARGRRLFF.

The CDR3, as DNA: TGCGCCAGCAGCTTAGAGGCAGGGGGCATCAACGAGCAGTACTTC. Translating it yields CASSLEAGGINEQYF. The chain is built from TRBV5-1 and TRBJ2-5; 8 bases are shared with TRBD1. The J call is doubtful: the DNA matches TRBJ2-7 better. The CDR3 sequence is 15 residues long. The germline V gene has CDR1 SGHRS and CDR2 YFSETQ.

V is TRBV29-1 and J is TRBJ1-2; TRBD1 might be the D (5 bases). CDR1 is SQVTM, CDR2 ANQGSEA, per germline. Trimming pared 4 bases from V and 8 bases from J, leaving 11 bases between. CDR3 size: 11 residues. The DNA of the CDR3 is TGCAGCGTTGTTGGGGCGGGGGGCTACACCTTC. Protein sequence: CSVVGAGGYTF.

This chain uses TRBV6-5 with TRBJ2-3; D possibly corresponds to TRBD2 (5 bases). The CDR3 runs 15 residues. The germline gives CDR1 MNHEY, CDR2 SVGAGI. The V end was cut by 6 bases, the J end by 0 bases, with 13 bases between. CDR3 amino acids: CASSPRGFSTDTQYF. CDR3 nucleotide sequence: TGTGCCAGCAGCCCCCGAGGGTTCAGCACAGATACGCAGTATTTT.

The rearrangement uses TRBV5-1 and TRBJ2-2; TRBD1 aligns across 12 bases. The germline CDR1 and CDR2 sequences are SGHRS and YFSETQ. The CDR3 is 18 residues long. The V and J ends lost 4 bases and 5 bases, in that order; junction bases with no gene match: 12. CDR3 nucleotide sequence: TGCGCCAGCAGCGGTCCCGGGACAGGGGGCGAAAAGACCGGGGAGCTGTTTTTT. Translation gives CASSGPGTGGEKTGELFF.

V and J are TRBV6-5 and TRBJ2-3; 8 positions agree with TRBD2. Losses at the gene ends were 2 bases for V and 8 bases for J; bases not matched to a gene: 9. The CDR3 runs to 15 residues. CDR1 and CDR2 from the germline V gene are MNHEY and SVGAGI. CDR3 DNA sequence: TGTGCCAGCAGTTACAGCGGGTTAGCGGGGCGTACGCAGTATTTT. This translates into CASSYSGLAGRTQYF.

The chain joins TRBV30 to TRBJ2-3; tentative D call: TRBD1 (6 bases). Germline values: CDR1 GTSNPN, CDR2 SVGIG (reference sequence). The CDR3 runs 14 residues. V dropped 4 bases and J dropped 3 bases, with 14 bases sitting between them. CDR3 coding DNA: TGTGCCTGGATCCGGGACATGAGAACAGATACGCAGTATTTT. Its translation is CAWIRDMRTDTQYF.

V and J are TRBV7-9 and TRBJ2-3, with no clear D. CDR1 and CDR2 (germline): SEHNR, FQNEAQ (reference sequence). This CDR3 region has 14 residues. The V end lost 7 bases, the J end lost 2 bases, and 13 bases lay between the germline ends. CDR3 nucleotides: TGTGCCAGCATGGCGGAGTCCCTCACAGATACGCAGTATTTT. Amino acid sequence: CASMAESLTDTQYF.

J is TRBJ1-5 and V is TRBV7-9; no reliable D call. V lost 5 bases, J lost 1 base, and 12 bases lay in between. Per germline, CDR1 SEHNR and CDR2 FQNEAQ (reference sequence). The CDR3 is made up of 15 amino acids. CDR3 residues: CASSRTEESNQPQHF. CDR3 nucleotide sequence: TGTGCCAGCAGCAGGACGGAGGAGAGCAATCAGCCCCAGCATTTT.

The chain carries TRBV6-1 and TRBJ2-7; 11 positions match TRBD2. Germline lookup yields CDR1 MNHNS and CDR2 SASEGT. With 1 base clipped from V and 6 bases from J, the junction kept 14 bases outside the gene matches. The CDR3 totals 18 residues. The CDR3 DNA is TGTGCCAGCAGTGAAGGAATTAGCGGGAGGGCCCGTGGAGGCGAGCAGTACTTC. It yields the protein CASSEGISGRARGGEQYF.

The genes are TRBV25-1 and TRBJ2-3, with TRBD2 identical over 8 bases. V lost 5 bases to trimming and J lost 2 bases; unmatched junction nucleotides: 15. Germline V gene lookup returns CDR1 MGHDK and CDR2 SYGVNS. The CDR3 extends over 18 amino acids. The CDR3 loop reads CASSPWWITSGDTDTQYF. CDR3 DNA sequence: TGTGCCAGCAGTCCTTGGTGGATAACTAGCGGAGACACAGATACGCAGTATTTT. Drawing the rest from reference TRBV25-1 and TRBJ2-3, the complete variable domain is EADIYQTPRYLVIGTGKKITLECSQTMGHDKMYWYQQDPGMELHLIHYSYGVNSTEKGDLSSESTVSRIRTEHFPLTLESARPSHTSQYLCASSPWWITSGDTDTQYFGPGTRLTVL.